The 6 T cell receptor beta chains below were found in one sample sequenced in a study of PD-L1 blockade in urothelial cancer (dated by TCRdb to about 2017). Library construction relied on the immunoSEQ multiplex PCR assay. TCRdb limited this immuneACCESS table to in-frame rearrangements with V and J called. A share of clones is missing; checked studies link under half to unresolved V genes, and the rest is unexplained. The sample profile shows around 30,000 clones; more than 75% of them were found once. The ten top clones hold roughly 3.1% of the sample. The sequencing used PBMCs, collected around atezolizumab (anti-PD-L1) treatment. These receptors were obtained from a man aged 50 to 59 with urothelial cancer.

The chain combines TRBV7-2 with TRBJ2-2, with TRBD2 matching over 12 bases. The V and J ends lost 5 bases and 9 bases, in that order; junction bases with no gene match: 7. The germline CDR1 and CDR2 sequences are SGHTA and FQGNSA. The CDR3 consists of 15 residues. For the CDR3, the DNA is TGTGCCAGCAGCCCTAGCGGGGGGGGAGTCCGGGAGCTGTTTTTT. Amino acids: CASSPSGGGVRELFF.

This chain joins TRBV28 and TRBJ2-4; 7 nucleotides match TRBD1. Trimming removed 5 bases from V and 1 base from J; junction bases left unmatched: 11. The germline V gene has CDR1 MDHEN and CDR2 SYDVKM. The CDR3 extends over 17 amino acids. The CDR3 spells CASSRNAGTDAKNIQYF. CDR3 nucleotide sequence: TGTGCCAGCAGTCGAAACGCCGGGACAGATGCCAAAAACATTCAGTACTTC.

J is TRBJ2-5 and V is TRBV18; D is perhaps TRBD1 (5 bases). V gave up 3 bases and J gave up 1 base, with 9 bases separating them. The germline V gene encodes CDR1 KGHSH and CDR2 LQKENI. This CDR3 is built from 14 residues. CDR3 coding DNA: TGTGCCAGCTCACCCAAGGACACCCAAGAGACCCAGTACTTC. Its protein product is CASSPKDTQETQYF.

The CDR3 sequence: CAWSRGGSYNEQFF. The CDR3 DNA reads as TGTGCCTGGAGCCGGGGTGGGTCCTACAATGAGCAGTTCTTC. The chain carries TRBV30 and TRBJ2-1; D is perhaps TRBD2 (5 bases). Trimming stripped 3 bases from V and 1 base from J, with 10 bases between. The CDR3 totals 14 residues. Germline V gives CDR1 GTSNPN, CDR2 SVGIG (reference sequence).

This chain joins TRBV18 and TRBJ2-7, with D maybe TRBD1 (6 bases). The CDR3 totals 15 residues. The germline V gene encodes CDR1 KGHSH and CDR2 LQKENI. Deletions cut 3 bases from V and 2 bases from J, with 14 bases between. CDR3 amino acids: CASSPLQGLPYEQYF. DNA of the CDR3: TGTGCCAGCTCACCTCTACAGGGTTTACCCTACGAGCAGTACTTC.

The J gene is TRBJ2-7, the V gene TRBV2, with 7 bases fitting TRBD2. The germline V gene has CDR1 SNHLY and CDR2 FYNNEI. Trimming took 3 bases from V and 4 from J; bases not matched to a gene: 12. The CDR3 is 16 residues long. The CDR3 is CASSDPGGGRSYEQYF. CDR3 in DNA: TGTGCCAGCAGTGACCCGGGGGGAGGGAGGTCATACGAGCAGTACTTC.